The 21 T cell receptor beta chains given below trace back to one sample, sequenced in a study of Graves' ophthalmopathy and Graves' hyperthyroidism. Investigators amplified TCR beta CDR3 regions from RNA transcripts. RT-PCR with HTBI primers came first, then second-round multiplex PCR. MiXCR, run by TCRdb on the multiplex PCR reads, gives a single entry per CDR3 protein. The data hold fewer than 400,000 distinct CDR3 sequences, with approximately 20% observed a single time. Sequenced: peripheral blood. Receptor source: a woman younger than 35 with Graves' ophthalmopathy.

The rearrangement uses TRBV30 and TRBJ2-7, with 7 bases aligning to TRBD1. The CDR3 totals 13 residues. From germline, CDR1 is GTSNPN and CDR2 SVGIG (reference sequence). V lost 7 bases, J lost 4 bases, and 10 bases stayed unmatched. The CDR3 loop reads CASNWDSNYEQYF. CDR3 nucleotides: TGTGCCTCCAACTGGGACAGTAATTACGAGCAGTACTTC.

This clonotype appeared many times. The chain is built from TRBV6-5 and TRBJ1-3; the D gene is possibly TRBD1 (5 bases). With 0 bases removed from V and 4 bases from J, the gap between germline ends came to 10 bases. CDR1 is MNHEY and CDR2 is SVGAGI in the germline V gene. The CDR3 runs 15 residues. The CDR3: CASSYSEGPGNTIYF. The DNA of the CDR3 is TGTGCCAGCAGTTACTCGGAGGGGCCCGGAAACACCATATATTTT.

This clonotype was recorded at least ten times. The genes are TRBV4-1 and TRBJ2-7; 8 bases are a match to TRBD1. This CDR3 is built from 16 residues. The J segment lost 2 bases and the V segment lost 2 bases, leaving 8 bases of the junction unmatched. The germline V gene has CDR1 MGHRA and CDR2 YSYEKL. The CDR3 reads CASSQTPGQATYEQYF. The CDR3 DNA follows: TGCGCCAGCAGCCAAACACCGGGACAGGCAACCTACGAGCAGTACTTC.

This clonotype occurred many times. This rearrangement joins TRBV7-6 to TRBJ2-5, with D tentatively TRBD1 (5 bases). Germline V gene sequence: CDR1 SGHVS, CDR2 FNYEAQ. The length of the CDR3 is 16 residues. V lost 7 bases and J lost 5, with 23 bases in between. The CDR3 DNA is TGTGCCAGCAATTCTAATATTGGCAGGGTAGGGGAGACCCAGTACTTC. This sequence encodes CASNSNIGRVGETQYF.

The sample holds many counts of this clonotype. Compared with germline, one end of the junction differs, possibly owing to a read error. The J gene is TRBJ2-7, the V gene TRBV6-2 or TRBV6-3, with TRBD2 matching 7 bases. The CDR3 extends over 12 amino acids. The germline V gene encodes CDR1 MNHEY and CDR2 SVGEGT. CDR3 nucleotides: TGTGCCGGCAGGGACTACGGTCACGAGCAGTACTTC. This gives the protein CAGRDYGHEQYF.

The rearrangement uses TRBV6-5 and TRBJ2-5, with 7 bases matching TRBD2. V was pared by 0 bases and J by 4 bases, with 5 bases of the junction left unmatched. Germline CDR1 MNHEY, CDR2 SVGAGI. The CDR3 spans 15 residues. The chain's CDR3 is CASSYSGRELETQYF. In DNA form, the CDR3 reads TGTGCCAGCAGTTACTCGGGGCGGGAGTTAGAGACCCAGTACTTC.

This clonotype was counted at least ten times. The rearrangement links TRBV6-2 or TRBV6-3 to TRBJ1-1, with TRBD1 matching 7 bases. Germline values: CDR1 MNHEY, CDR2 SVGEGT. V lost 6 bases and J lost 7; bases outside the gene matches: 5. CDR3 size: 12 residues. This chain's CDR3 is CASSYGTVEAFF. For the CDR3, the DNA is TGTGCCAGCAGCTATGGGACAGTTGAAGCTTTCTTT.

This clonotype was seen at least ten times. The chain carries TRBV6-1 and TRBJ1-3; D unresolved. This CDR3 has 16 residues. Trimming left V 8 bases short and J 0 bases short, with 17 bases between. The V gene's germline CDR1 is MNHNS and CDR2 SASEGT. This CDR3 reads CASARDYVGSGNTIYF. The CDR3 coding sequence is TGTGCCAGCGCCAGAGACTACGTGGGCTCTGGAAACACCATATATTTT.

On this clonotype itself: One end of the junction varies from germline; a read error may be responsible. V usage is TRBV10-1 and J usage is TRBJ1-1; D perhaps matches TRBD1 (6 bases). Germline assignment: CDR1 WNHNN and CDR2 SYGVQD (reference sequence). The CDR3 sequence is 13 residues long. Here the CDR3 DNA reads TGCGCCGGCAGTGCCCGGACAGTCACTGAAGCTTTCTTT. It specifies CAGSARTVTEAFF.

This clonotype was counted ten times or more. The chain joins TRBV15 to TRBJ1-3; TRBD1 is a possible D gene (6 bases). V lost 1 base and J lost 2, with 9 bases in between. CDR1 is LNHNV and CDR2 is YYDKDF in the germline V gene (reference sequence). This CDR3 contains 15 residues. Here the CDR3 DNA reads TGTGCCACCAGCAGAGGGGCAGGGGCTGGAAACACCATATATTTT. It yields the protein CATSRGAGAGNTIYF.

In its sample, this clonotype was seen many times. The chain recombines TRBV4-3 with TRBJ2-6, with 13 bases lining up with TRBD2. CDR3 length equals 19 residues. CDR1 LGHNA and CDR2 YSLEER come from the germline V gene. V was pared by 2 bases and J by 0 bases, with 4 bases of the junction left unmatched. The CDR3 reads CASSQRLAGGLSGANVLTF. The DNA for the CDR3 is TGCGCCAGCAGCCAAAGACTAGCGGGGGGCCTCTCTGGGGCCAACGTCCTGACTTTC.

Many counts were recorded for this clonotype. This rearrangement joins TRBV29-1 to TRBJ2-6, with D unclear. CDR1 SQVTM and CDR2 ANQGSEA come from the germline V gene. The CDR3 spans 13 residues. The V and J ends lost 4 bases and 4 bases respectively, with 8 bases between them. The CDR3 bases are TGCAGCGTTGTGGATTCCGGGGCCAACGTCCTGACTTTC. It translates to CSVVDSGANVLTF.

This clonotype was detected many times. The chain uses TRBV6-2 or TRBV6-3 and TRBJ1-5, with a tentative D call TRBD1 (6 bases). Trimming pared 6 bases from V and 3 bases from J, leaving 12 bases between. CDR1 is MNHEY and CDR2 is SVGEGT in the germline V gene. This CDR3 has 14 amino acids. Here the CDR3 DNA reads TGTGCCAGCAGCACCGGACAGAACAATCAGCCCCAGCATTTT. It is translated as CASSTGQNNQPQHF.

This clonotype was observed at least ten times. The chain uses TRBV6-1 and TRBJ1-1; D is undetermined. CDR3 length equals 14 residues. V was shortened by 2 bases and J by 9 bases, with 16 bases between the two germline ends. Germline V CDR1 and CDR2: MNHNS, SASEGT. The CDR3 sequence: CASSESGGTVKAFF. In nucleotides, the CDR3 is TGTGCCAGCAGTGAATCCGGAGGTACAGTAAAAGCTTTCTTT.

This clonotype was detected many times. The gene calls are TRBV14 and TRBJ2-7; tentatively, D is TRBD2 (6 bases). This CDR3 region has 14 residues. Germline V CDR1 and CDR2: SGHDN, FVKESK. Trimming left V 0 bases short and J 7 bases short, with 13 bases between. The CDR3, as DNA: TGTGCCAGCAGCCAAGAAATCGGGGGTGGGGAGCAGTACTTC. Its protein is CASSQEIGGGEQYF.

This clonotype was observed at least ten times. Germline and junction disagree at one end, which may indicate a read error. CDR3 coding DNA: TGTGCCAGCAGTCTTGGGACAGTTAATCCACCCCTCCACTTT. It translates to CASSLGTVNPPLHF. The chain links TRBV6-1 to TRBJ1-6; 7 bases match TRBD1. The CDR3 totals 14 residues. From germline, CDR1 is MNHNS and CDR2 SASEGT.

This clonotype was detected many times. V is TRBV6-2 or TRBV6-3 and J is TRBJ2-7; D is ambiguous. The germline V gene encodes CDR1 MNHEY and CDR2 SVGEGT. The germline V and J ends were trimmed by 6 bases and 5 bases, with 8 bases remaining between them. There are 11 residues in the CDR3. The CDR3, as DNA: TGTGCCAGCAGAGCGATGGACGAGCAGTACTTC. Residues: CASRAMDEQYF.

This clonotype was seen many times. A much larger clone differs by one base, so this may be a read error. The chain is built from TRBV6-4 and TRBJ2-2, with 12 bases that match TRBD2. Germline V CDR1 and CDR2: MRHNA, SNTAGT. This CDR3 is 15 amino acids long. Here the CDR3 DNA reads TGTGCCAACAGTGCGACTAGCGGGAGCACCGGGGAGCTGTTTTTT. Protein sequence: CANSATSGSTGELFF.

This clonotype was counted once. CDR3 residues: CASSLRGTPNYEQYF. The CDR3 bases are TGTGCCAGCTCCCTCCGTGGGACACCGAACTACGAGCAGTACTTC. V gene TRBV28 combines with J gene TRBJ2-7, with D tentatively TRBD1 (6 bases). The CDR3 contains 15 residues. CDR1 MDHEN and CDR2 SYDVKM come from the germline V gene. Trimming cost V 8 bases and J 3 bases, with 20 bases left between them.

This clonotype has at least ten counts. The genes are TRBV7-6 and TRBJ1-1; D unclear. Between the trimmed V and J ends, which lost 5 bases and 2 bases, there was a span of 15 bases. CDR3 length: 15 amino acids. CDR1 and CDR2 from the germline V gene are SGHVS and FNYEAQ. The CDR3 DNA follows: TGTGCCAGCAGCCTTAGGTCGCTGCAAAACACTGAAGCTTTCTTT. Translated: CASSLRSLQNTEAFF.

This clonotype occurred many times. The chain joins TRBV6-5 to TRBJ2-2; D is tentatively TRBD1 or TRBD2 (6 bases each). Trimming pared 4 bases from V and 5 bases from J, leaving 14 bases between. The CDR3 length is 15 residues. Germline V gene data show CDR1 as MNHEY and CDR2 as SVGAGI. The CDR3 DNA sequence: TGTGCCAGCAGTTCGGTCGGGGGCGGTACCGGGGAGCTGTTTTTT. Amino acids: CASSSVGGGTGELFF.